The 28 T cell receptor beta chains below all came from one sample that was sequenced in a study of early T cells in non-severe SARS-CoV-2 infection. One entry per CDR3 protein, called by TCRdb with MiXCR from the 5' RACE reads. The sample carries 55,000 to 70,000 distinct CDR3 sequences, just under 5% recorded once. Source material: whole blood. These receptors all stem from an adult who was a healthcare worker with PCR-confirmed SARS-CoV-2 infection or an uninfected control (not recorded which).

This clonotype occurred many times. The V call is TRBV5-1, the J call TRBJ1-3; possible D gene TRBD1, 5 bases. This CDR3 has 13 residues. Germline V gene lookup returns CDR1 SGHRS and CDR2 YFSETQ. V lost 1 base to trimming and J lost 4 bases, with 6 bases between them. CDR3 residues: CASSLWTGNTIYF. CDR3 nucleotides: TGCGCCAGCAGCTTGTGGACAGGAAACACCATATATTTT. Full variable domain (rest looked up from reference TRBV5-1 and TRBJ1-3): KAGVTQTPRYLIKTRGQQVTLSCSPISGHRSVSWYQQTPGQGLQFLFEYFSETQRNKGNFPGRFSGRQFSNSRSEMNVSTLELGDSALYLCASSLWTGNTIYFGEGSWLTVV.

Ten or more counts support this clonotype. V usage is TRBV2 and J usage is TRBJ1-5; D remains ambiguous. V lost 6 bases to trimming and J lost 10 bases, with 16 bases between them. From germline, CDR1 is SNHLY and CDR2 FYNNEI. The CDR3 spans 13 residues. CDR3 nucleotide sequence: TGTGCCAGCAGATTGGAGAGGGTCAATCCCCAGCATTTT. Amino acid sequence: CASRLERVNPQHF.

This sequence joins TRBV7-9 and TRBJ1-5; a weak D match, TRBD1 (5 bases). The V gene's germline CDR1 is SEHNR and CDR2 FQNEAQ (reference sequence). The CDR3 has 15 amino acids. The V and J ends lost 5 bases and 4 bases respectively, with 15 bases between them. The DNA for the CDR3 is TGTGCCAGCAGCCCTGGGGCAGGGCCTAATCAGCCCCAGCATTTT. Translation: CASSPGAGPNQPQHF.

This clonotype has only a few counts. The chain has TRBV7-9 and TRBJ2-7; TRBD1 matches at 8 bases. The CDR3 is 15 residues long. J was trimmed by 7 bases and V by 4 bases; bases with no gene match: 12. Germline CDR1 reads SEHNR; CDR2 reads FQNEAQ (reference sequence). CDR3 residues: CASSWTGIGEQEQYF. In DNA form, the CDR3 reads TGTGCCAGCAGCTGGACAGGGATCGGGGAACAAGAGCAGTACTTC.

This clonotype occurred many times. The chain has TRBV7-2 and TRBJ2-3; 7 nucleotides match TRBD2. Germline CDR1 is SGHTA and CDR2 is FQGNSA. This CDR3 is 15 amino acids long. The V gene end was trimmed by 6 bases and the J gene end by 3 bases; junction bases not matched to a gene: 9. The CDR3 DNA reads TGTGCCAGCAGTGGCGCTAGCGGCCCTACAGATACGCAGTATTTT. Protein product: CASSGASGPTDTQYF.

This clonotype was detected many times. CDR3 protein: CASRLDRDNEQFF. The CDR3 coding sequence is TGTGCCAGCAGATTAGACAGGGACAATGAGCAGTTCTTC. The rearrangement uses TRBV6-6 and TRBJ2-1, with 7 nucleotides matching TRBD1. V was clipped by 6 bases and J by 5 bases; unmatched bases: 4. The CDR3 extends over 13 amino acids. Looked up from germline, CDR1 is MNHNY and CDR2 is SVGAGI (reference sequence).

This clonotype was counted at least ten times. The chain uses TRBV5-6 and TRBJ2-7; weak D call: TRBD1 (5 bases). Germline lookup yields CDR1 SGHDT and CDR2 YYEEEE. The CDR3 totals 16 residues. V was trimmed by 4 bases and J by 2 bases, leaving 19 bases between them. CDR3 coding DNA: TGTGCCAGCAGCGTCACCTCTACAGGACGGGCCTACGAGCAGTACTTC. Protein product: CASSVTSTGRAYEQYF. Drawing the rest from reference TRBV5-6 and TRBJ2-7, the complete variable domain is DAGVTQSPTHLIKTRGQQVTLRCSPKSGHDTVSWYQQALGQGPQFIFQYYEEEERQRGNFPDRFSGHQFPNYSSELNVNALLLGDSALYLCASSVTSTGRAYEQYFGPGTRLTVT.

This clonotype was observed a handful of times. J is TRBJ2-1 and V is TRBV10-2; tentative D call: TRBD1 (5 bases). Germline V gene sequence: CDR1 WSHSY, CDR2 SAAADI. This CDR3 spans 13 amino acids. V was shortened by 6 bases and J by 1 base, with 7 bases between the two germline ends. The CDR3 is CASRHRSYNEQFF. In DNA, the CDR3 is TGCGCCAGCAGACACAGGTCCTACAATGAGCAGTTCTTC.

The V gene is TRBV20-1, the J gene TRBJ2-3; TRBD2 is a possible D gene (6 bases). There are 15 residues in the CDR3. The germline V gene has CDR1 DFQATT and CDR2 SNEGSKA (reference sequence). Trimming pared 3 bases from V and 4 bases from J, leaving 17 bases between. CDR3 region: CSARGSIGEADTQYF. The CDR3 DNA sequence: TGCAGTGCTAGGGGTTCGATCGGGGAGGCAGATACGCAGTATTTT.

V gene TRBV27 combines with J gene TRBJ2-2, with D maybe TRBD1 (6 bases). CDR3 size: 15 residues. The V end was cut by 2 bases, the J end by 5 bases, with 12 bases between. Germline V CDR1 and CDR2: MNHEY, SMNVEV (reference sequence). CDR3 sequence: CASSLVGGATGELFF. In DNA, the CDR3 is TGTGCCAGCAGTTTAGTTGGGGGCGCGACCGGGGAGCTGTTTTTT.

The chain recombines TRBV4-2 with TRBJ2-7, with D unresolved. The CDR3 consists of 14 residues. The V gene lost 0 bases and the J gene lost 3 bases, with 9 bases spanning the gap. Germline V gene data show CDR1 as LGHNA and CDR2 as YNFKEQ. The chain's CDR3 is CASSQEYSNYEQYF. The CDR3 DNA follows: TGTGCCAGCAGCCAAGAATACTCGAACTACGAGCAGTACTTC.

J is TRBJ2-7 and V is TRBV5-5; no firm D call. V gave up 0 bases and J gave up 3 bases, with 19 bases separating them. Germline loops: CDR1 SGHKS, CDR2 YYEKEE (reference sequence). CDR3 size: 17 residues. The CDR3 sequence: CASSLVPLVSPNYEQYF. The DNA for the CDR3 is TGTGCCAGCAGCTTGGTCCCTTTGGTATCACCAAACTACGAGCAGTACTTC.

This clonotype was observed many times. This chain joins TRBV6-5 and TRBJ2-3, with D tentatively TRBD2 (6 bases). Trimming took off 6 bases at V and 2 bases at J, with 18 bases between the two ends. The germline V gene encodes CDR1 MNHEY and CDR2 SVGAGI. This CDR3 comprises 16 residues. CDR3 DNA sequence: TGTGCCAGCAGGGGACGACCCGGGAGCTTCACAGATACGCAGTATTTT. This translates into CASRGRPGSFTDTQYF.

The J gene is TRBJ2-1, the V gene TRBV6-2 or TRBV6-3, with 8 bases matching TRBD2. The CDR3 runs 15 residues. Trimming at V came to 8 bases and at J to 1 base, leaving 7 bases not matched to a gene. CDR1 and CDR2 (germline): MNHEY, SVGEGT. The CDR3: CASRLSGGSYNEQFF. CDR3 DNA sequence: TGTGCCAGCCGTTTAAGCGGGGGATCCTACAATGAGCAGTTCTTC.

This clonotype showed up just a few times. This rearrangement joins TRBV24-1 to TRBJ2-1, with TRBD2 matching 8 bases. Germline V gene lookup returns CDR1 KGHDR and CDR2 SFDVKD. This CDR3 is 17 amino acids long. Unmatched junction bases numbered 5, after V lost 2 bases and J lost 0 bases. The CDR3 DNA reads TGTGCCACCAGTGATTCAACTAGCGGCAGCTCCTACAATGAGCAGTTCTTC. This gives the protein CATSDSTSGSSYNEQFF.

At least ten counts were recorded for this clonotype. The rearrangement joins TRBV25-1 to TRBJ2-7; no clear D gene. The CDR3 consists of 13 residues. With 4 bases removed from V and 0 bases from J, the gap between germline ends came to 7 bases. CDR1 is MGHDK and CDR2 is SYGVNS in the germline V gene. The CDR3 nucleotides read TGTGCCAGCAGTGGTCCATCCTCCTACGAGCAGTACTTC. Protein product: CASSGPSSYEQYF.

This chain links TRBV5-1 with TRBJ1-5, with a possible D match to TRBD1 (5 bases). The CDR3 has 14 amino acids. Germline assignment: CDR1 SGHRS and CDR2 YFSETQ. The ends were cut back, 4 bases at V and 5 bases at J, with 13 bases in the middle. Written as DNA, the CDR3 is TGCGCCAGCAGCCCCGGGACGGGCGATCAGCCCCAGCATTTT. It is translated as CASSPGTGDQPQHF.

The sample holds many counts of this clonotype. CDR3 region: CASSVGSGSKNIQYF. In nucleotides, the CDR3 is TGTGCCAGCAGCGTAGGTAGCGGGTCCAAAAACATTCAGTACTTC. The rearrangement uses TRBV9 and TRBJ2-4, with TRBD2 matching 7 bases. The CDR3 runs to 15 residues. CDR1 is SGDLS and CDR2 is YYNGEE in the germline V gene. Germline trimming cut 0 bases from V and 2 bases from J; bases unmatched to any gene: 2.

The sample holds many counts of this clonotype. J is TRBJ2-3 and V is TRBV14, with unresolved D. V was cut by 3 bases and J by 6 bases, with 4 bases left in between. In germline, CDR1 is SGHDN, CDR2 FVKESK. This CDR3 has 11 amino acids. The CDR3 DNA reads TGTGCCAGCAGCCACGGGGATACGCAGTATTTT. Protein: CASSHGDTQYF.

V is TRBV6-6 and J is TRBJ2-7; a weak D match, TRBD2 (6 bases). Germline V gives CDR1 MNHNY, CDR2 SVGAGI (reference sequence). The CDR3 has 16 amino acids. V was clipped by 2 bases and J by 5 bases, with 19 bases between them. CDR3 residues: CASSYAKSPRGNEQYF. The CDR3 DNA is TGTGCCAGCAGTTACGCCAAGAGTCCCCGGGGGAACGAGCAGTACTTC.

Ten or more counts support this clonotype. The chain joins TRBV20-1 to TRBJ2-7; possibly TRBD2 for D (5 bases). Trimming left V 4 bases short and J 6 bases short, with 16 bases between. The CDR3 consists of 13 residues. CDR1 and CDR2 (germline): DFQATT, SNEGSKA (reference sequence). The CDR3: CSAIPTGLAEQYF. In DNA form, the CDR3 reads TGCAGTGCTATTCCGACGGGGTTGGCCGAGCAGTACTTC.

In DNA form, the CDR3 reads TGTGCCAGCAGCTTCGAACAGGGGGCGGGCTATGGCTACACCTTC. This gives the protein CASSFEQGAGYGYTF. The genes are TRBV5-4 and TRBJ1-2; 9 bases fit TRBD1. With V trimmed by 2 bases and J by 4 bases, 6 bases remained unmatched. The length of the CDR3 is 15 residues. Germline-derived CDR1 and CDR2 are SGHNT and YYREEE (reference sequence).

V and J are TRBV24-1 and TRBJ1-3, with D perhaps matching TRBD1 (5 bases). This CDR3 is 16 amino acids long. CDR1 and CDR2 (germline): KGHDR, SFDVKD. V lost 3 bases and J 1 base, leaving 12 bases between the germline ends. This chain's CDR3 is CATSDGAGESGNTIYF. The CDR3 bases are TGTGCCACCAGTGATGGGGCCGGGGAATCTGGAAACACCATATATTTT.

This clonotype appeared many times. V and J are TRBV19 and TRBJ1-5; D uncertain. Trimming took 6 bases from V and 3 from J, leaving 12 bases between them. From germline, CDR1 is LNHDA and CDR2 SQIVND (reference sequence). This CDR3 has 14 amino acids. The CDR3 here is CASRPTVYNQPQHF. In DNA, the CDR3 is TGTGCCAGTAGACCGACTGTGTACAATCAGCCCCAGCATTTT.

This clonotype was detected many times. In nucleotides, the CDR3 is TGTGCCAGCAGCGTAGCTAACTCGGAGACCCAGTACTTC. Protein: CASSVANSETQYF. The J gene is TRBJ2-5, the V gene TRBV9, with no clear D. The germline V gene encodes CDR1 SGDLS and CDR2 YYNGEE. V shed 0 bases and J shed 5 bases, with 8 bases lying between them. The CDR3 contains 13 residues.

This clonotype was seen many times. The J gene is TRBJ2-3, the V gene TRBV7-9; D ambiguous. The germline V and J ends were trimmed by 5 bases and 6 bases, with 9 bases remaining between them. The CDR3 has 12 residues. Germline V CDR1 and CDR2: SEHNR, FQNEAQ (reference sequence). The CDR3 DNA is TGTGCCAGCAGCCCTGCTGGCGATACGCAGTATTTT. The encoded protein is CASSPAGDTQYF.

This clonotype was seen ten or more times. The chain combines TRBV29-1 with TRBJ2-2; no firm D call. This CDR3 is 11 amino acids long. Trimming removed 3 bases at V and 3 bases at J, with 2 bases between. Germline CDR1 is SQVTM and CDR2 is ANQGSEA. CDR3 amino acids: CSVDDTGELFF. For the CDR3, the DNA is TGCAGCGTTGACGACACCGGGGAGCTGTTTTTT.

This chain's CDR3 is CASSAGQTTFTEAFF. The CDR3, as DNA: TGTGCCAGCAGCGCGGGCCAAACAACTTTCACTGAAGCTTTCTTT. The chain combines TRBV9 with TRBJ1-1, with unresolved D. The CDR3 runs 15 residues. V lost 3 bases, J lost 4 bases, and 16 bases lay in between. In germline, CDR1 is SGDLS, CDR2 YYNGEE. Drawing the rest from reference TRBV9 and TRBJ1-1, the complete variable domain is DSGVTQTPKHLITATGQRVTLRCSPRSGDLSVYWYQQSLDQGLQFLIQYYNGEERAKGNILERFSAQQFPDLHSELNLSSLELGDSALYFCASSAGQTTFTEAFFGQGTRLTVV.